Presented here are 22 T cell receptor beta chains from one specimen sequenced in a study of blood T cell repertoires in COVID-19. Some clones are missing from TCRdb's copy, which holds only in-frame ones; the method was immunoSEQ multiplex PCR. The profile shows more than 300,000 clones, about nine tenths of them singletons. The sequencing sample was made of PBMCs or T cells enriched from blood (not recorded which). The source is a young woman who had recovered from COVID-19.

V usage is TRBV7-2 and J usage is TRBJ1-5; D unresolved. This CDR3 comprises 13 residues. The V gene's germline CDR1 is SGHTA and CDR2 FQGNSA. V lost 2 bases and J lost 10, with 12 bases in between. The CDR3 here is CASSLNFGDPQHF. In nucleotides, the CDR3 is TGTGCCAGCAGCTTAAATTTCGGGGATCCCCAGCATTTT.

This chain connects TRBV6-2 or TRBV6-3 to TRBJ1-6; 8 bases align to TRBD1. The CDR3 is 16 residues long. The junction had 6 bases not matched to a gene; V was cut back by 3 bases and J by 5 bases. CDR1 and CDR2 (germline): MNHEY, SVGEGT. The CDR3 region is CASSYFPTGDNSPLHF. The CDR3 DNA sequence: TGTGCCAGCAGTTATTTTCCGACAGGGGATAATTCACCCCTCCACTTT.

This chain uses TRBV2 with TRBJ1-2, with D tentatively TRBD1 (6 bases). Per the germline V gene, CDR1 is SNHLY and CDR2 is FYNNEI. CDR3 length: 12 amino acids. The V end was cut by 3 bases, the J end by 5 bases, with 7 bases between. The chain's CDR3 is CASSDQGYGYTF. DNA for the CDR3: TGTGCCAGCAGTGACCAGGGGTATGGCTACACCTTC. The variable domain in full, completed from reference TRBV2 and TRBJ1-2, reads EPEVTQTPSHQVTQMGQEVILRCVPISNHLYFYWYRQILGQKVEFLVSFYNNEISEKSEIFDDQFSVERPDGSNFTLKIRSTKLEDSAMYFCASSDQGYGYTFGSGTRLTVV.

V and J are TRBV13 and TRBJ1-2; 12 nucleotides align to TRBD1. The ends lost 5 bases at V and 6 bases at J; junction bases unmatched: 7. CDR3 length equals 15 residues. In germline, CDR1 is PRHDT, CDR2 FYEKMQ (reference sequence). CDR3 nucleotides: TGTGCCAGCAGCGCCCGGGACAGGGGGCAGGATGGCTACACCTTC. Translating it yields CASSARDRGQDGYTF.

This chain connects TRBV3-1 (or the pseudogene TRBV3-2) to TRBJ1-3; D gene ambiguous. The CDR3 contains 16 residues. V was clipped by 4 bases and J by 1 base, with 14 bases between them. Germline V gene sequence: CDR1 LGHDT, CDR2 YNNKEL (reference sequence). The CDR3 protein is CASSPGGFPSGNTIYF. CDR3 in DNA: TGTGCCAGCAGCCCCGGCGGGTTTCCTTCTGGAAACACCATATATTTT.

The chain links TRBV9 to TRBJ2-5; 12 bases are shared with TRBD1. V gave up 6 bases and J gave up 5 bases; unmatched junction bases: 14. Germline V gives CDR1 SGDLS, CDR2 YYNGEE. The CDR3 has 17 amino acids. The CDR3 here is CASTGPAGTGGGETQYF. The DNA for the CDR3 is TGTGCCAGCACCGGCCCCGCGGGGACAGGGGGCGGGGAGACCCAGTACTTC.

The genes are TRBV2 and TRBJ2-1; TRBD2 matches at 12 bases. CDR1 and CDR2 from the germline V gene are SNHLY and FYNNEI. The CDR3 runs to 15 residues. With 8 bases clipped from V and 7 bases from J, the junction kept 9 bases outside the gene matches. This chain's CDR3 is CASVLAGGVRNEQFF. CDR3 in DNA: TGTGCCAGCGTGCTAGCGGGAGGGGTAAGGAATGAGCAGTTCTTC. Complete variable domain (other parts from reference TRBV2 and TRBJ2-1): EPEVTQTPSHQVTQMGQEVILRCVPISNHLYFYWYRQILGQKVEFLVSFYNNEISEKSEIFDDQFSVERPDGSNFTLKIRSTKLEDSAMYFCASVLAGGVRNEQFFGPGTRLTVL.

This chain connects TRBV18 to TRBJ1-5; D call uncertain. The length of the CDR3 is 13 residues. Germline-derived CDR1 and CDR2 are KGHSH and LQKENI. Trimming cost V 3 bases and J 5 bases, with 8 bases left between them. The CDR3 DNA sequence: TGTGCCAGCTCACCGACTTCCGATCAGCCCCAGCATTTT. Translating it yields CASSPTSDQPQHF.

CDR3 nucleotides: TGCGCCAGCAGCCTACAGGCCGAAAACACTGAAGCTTTCTTT. It translates to CASSLQAENTEAFF. The chain is built from TRBV5-1 and TRBJ1-1; tentative D call: TRBD1 (5 bases). This CDR3 has 14 residues. The V gene lost 4 bases and the J gene lost 2 bases, with 12 bases spanning the gap. Per germline, CDR1 SGHRS and CDR2 YFSETQ.

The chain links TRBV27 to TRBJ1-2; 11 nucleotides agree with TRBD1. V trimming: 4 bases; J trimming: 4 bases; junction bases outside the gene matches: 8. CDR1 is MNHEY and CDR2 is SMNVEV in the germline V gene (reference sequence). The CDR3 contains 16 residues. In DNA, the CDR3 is TGTGCCAGCAGTTCCCCCGGACAGGGGGCTAGCTATGGCTACACCTTC. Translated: CASSSPGQGASYGYTF.

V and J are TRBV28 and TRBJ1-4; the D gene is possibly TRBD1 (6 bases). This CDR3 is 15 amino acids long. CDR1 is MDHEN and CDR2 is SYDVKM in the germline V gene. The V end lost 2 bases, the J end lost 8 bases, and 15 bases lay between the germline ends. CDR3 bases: TGTGCCAGCAGTTTACCCCAGGGGCACGGGGAAAAACTGTTTTTT. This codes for CASSLPQGHGEKLFF.

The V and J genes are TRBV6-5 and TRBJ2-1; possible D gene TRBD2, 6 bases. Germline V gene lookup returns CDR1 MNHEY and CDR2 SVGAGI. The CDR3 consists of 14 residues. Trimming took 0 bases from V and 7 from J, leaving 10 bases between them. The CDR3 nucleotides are TGTGCCAGCAGTTACTCCCTTGGAGGGAATGAGCAGTTCTTC. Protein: CASSYSLGGNEQFF.

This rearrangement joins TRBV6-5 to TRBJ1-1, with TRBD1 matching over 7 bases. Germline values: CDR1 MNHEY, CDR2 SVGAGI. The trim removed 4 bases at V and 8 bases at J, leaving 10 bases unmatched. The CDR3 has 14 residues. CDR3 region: CASSSPYTGAEAFF. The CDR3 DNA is TGTGCCAGCAGTTCACCATATACAGGGGCGGAAGCTTTCTTT.

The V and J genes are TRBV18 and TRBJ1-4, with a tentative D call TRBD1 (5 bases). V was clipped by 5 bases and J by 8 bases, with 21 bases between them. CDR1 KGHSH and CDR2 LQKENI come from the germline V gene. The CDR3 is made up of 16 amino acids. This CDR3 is CASSANQGWGYEKLFF. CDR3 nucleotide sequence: TGTGCCAGCTCAGCGAATCAGGGTTGGGGTTACGAAAAACTGTTTTTT.

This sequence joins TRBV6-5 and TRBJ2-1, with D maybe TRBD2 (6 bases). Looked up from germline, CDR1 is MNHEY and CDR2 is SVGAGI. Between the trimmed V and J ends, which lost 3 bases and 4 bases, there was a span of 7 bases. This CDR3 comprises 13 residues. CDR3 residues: CASSYGGYNEQFF. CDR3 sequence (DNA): TGTGCCAGCAGTTATGGGGGGTACAATGAGCAGTTCTTC.

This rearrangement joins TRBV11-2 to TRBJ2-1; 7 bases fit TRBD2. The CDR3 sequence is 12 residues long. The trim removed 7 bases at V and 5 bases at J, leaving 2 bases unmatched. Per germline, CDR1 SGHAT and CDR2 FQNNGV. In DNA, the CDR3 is TGTGCCAGCACGCTAGCGGACAATGAGCAGTTCTTC. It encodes CASTLADNEQFF.

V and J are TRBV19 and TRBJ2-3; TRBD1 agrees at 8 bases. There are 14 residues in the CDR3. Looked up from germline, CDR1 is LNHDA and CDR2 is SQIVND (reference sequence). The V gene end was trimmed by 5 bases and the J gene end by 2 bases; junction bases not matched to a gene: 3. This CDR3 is CASSQGAYTDTQYF. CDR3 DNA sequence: TGTGCCAGTAGTCAGGGGGCCTACACAGATACGCAGTATTTT.

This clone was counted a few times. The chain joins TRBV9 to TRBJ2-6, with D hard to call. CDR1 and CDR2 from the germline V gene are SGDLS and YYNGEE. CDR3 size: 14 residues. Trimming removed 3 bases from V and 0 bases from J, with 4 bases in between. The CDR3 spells CASSAYSGANVLTF. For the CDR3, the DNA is TGTGCCAGCAGCGCTTACTCTGGGGCCAACGTCCTGACTTTC.

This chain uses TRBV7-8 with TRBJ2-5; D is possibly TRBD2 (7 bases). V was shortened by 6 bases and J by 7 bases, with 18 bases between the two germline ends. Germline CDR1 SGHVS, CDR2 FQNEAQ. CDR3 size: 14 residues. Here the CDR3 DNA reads TGTGCCAGCAGTCCGCGGGGGAGGGGGGGGACCCAGTACTTC. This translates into CASSPRGRGGTQYF.

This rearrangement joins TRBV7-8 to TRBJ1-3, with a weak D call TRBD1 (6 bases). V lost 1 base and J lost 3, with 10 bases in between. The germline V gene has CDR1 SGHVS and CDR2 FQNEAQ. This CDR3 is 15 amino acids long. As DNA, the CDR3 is TGTGCCAGCAGCTTAGGGGGGACAAGTGGAAACACCATATATTTT. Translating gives CASSLGGTSGNTIYF.

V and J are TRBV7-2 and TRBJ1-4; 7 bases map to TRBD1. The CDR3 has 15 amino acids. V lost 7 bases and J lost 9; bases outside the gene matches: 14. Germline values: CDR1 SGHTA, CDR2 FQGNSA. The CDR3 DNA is TGTGCCAGCACCCTGTCTCCGGGACAGAATCAAAAACTGTTTTTT. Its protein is CASTLSPGQNQKLFF.

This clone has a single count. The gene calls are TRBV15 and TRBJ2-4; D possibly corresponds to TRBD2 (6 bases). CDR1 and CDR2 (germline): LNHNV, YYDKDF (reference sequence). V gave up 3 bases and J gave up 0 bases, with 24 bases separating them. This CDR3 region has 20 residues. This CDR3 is CATSSGWGDRIKLAKNIQYF. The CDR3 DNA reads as TGTGCCACCAGCAGCGGATGGGGGGACCGAATTAAACTAGCCAAAAACATTCAGTACTTC.